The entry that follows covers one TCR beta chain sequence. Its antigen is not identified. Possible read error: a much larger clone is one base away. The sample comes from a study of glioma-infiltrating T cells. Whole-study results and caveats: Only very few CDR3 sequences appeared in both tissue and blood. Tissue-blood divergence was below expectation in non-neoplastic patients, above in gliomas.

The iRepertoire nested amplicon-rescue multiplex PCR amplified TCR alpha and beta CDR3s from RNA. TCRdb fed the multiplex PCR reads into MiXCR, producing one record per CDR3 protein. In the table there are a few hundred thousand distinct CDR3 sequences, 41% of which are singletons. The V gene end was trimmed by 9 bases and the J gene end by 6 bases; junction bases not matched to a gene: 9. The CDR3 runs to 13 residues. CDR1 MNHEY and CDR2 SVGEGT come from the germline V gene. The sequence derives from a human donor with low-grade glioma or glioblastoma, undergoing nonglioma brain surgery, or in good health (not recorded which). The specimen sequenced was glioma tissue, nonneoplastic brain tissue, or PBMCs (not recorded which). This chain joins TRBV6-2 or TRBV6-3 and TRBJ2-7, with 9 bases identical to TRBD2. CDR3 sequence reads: CARISGRDGEQYF. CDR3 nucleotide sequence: TGTGCCAGGATTAGCGGGAGAGATGGCGAGCAGTACTTC.